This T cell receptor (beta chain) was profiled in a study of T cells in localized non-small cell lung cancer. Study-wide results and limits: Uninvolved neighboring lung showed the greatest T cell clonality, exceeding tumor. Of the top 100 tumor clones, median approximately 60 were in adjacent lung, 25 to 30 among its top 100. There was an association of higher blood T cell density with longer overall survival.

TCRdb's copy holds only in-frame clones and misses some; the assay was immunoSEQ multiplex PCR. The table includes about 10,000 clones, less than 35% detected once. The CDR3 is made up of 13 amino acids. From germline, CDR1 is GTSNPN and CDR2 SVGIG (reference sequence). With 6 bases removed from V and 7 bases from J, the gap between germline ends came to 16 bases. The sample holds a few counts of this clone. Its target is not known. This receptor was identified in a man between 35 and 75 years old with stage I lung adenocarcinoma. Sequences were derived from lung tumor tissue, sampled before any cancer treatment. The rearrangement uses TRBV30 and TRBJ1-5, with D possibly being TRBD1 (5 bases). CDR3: CACAGGLGQPQHF. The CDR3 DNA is TGTGCCTGCGCCGGGGGGTTAGGACAGCCCCAGCATTTT.